This TCR beta chain was profiled in a study of T-cell reconstitution after alpha-beta-depleted transplantation in children. Study-wide points: The high TCRbeta diversity at day 60 in some patients came from surviving recipient T cells and thymic progenitors. One year after transplant, T-cell counts and diversity came mostly from newly produced T cells.

Unique molecular identifiers were incorporated when the TCRbeta library was constructed. From the PCR reads, TCRdb called clonotypes with MiXCR, one entry per CDR3 protein. The table lists 200,000 to 250,000 distinct CDR3 sequences, 24% of them singletons, with about 5% in the top ten. This clonotype was counted only a few times. Its antigen is unidentified. The sequencing here drew on PBMCs, mostly from graft donor cells, taken 360 days after TCRalphabeta/CD19-depleted stem cell transplant. The sequence was collected from a female patient aged 2-10 years who had a stem cell transplant for congenital amegakaryocytic thrombocytopenia, so the T cells may come from the graft donor.

The CDR3 region is CASSQADRGRHEQYF. CDR3 in DNA: TGTGCCAGCAGCCAAGCAGACAGGGGGCGCCACGAGCAGTACTTC. V gene TRBV4-2 combines with J gene TRBJ2-7; 10 bases fit TRBD1. This CDR3 is built from 15 residues. The V segment lost 1 base and the J segment 5 bases; nucleotides outside the gene matches: 5. The germline gives CDR1 LGHNA, CDR2 YNFKEQ.